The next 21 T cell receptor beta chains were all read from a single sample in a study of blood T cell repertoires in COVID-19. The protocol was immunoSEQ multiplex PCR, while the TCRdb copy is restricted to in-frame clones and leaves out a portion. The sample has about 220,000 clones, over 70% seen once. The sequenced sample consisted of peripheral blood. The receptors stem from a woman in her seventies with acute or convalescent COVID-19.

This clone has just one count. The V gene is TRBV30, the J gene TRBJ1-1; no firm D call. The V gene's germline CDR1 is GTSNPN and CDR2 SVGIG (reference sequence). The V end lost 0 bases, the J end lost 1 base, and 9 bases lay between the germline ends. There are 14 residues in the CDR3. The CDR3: CAWSVRRKNTEAFF. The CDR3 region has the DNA TGTGCCTGGAGTGTACGGCGGAAGAACACTGAAGCTTTCTTT.

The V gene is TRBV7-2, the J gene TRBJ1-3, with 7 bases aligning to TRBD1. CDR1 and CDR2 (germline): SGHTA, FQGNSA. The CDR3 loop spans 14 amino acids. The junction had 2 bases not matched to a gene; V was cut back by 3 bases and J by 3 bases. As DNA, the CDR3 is TGTGCCAGCAGCTTTCAGGGGGGTGGAAACACCATATATTTT. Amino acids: CASSFQGGGNTIYF.

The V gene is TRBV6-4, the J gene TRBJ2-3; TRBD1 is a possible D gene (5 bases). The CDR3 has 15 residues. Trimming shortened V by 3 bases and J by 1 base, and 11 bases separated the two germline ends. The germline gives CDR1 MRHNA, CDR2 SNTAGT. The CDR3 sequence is CASSEGESGTDTQYF. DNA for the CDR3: TGTGCCAGCAGTGAAGGGGAAAGCGGCACAGATACGCAGTATTTT.

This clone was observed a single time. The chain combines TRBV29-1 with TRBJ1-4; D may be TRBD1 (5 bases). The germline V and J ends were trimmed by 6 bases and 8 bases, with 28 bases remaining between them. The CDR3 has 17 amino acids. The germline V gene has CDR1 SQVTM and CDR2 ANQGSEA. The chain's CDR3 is CSVSRGFNEGYGEKLFF. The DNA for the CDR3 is TGCAGCGTGAGCCGGGGGTTCAACGAGGGTTATGGGGAAAAACTGTTTTTT.

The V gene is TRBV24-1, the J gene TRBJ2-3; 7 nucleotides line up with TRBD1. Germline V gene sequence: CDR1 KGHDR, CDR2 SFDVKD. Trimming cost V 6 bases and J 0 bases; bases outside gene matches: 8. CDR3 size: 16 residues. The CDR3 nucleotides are TGTGCCACCAGTCGAAACAGGGGAACTAGCACAGATACGCAGTATTTT. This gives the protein CATSRNRGTSTDTQYF.

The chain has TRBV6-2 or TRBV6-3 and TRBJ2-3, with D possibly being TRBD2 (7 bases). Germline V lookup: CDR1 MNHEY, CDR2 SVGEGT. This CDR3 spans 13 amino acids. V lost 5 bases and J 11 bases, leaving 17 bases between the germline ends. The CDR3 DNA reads TGTGCCAGCAGTGCCGTGGGAGGGGGAGTGCAGTATTTT. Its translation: CASSAVGGGVQYF.

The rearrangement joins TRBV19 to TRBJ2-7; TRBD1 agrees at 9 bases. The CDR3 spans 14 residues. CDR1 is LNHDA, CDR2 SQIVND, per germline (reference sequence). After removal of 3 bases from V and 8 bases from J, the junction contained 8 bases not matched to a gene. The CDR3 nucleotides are TGTGCCAGTAGTATCGACCGGGACAGGGTACAGCAGTACTTC. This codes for CASSIDRDRVQQYF.

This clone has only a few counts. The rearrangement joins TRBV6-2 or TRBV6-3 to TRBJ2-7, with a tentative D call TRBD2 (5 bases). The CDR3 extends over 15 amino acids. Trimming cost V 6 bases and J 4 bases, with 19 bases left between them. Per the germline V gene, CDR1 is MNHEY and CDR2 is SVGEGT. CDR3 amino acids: CASSSEVGLSYEQYF. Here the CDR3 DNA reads TGTGCCAGCAGCTCCGAAGTCGGACTGAGTTACGAGCAGTACTTC.

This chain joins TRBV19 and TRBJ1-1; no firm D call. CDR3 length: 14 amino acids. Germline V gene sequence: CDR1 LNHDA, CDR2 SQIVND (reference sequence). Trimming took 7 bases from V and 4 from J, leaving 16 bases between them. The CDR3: CASKEPRLSTEAFF. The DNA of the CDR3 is TGTGCCAGTAAAGAGCCACGATTGAGCACTGAAGCTTTCTTT. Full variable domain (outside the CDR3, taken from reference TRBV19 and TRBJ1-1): DGGITQSPKYLFRKEGQNVTLSCEQNLNHDAMYWYRQDPGQGLRLIYYSQIVNDFQKGDIAEGYSVSREKKESFPLTVTSAQKNPTAFYLCASKEPRLSTEAFFGQGTRLTVV.

The CDR3 DNA reads as TGTGCCAGCAGCGCCCAACGTGGGACAGGGGTCTACGAGCAGTACTTC. Translating it yields CASSAQRGTGVYEQYF. The chain combines TRBV9 with TRBJ2-7; 10 bases align to TRBD1. Unmatched junction bases numbered 9, after V lost 3 bases and J lost 3 bases. The CDR3 consists of 16 residues. CDR1 is SGDLS and CDR2 is YYNGEE in the germline V gene. Together with reference TRBV9 and TRBJ2-7, the CDR3 gives the full variable domain: DSGVTQTPKHLITATGQRVTLRCSPRSGDLSVYWYQQSLDQGLQFLIQYYNGEERAKGNILERFSAQQFPDLHSELNLSSLELGDSALYFCASSAQRGTGVYEQYFGPGTRLTVT.

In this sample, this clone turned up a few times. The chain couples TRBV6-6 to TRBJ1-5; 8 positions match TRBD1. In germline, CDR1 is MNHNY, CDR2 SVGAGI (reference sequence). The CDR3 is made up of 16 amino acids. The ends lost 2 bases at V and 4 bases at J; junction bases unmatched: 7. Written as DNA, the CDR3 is TGTGCCAGCAGTTACCCGATCGACAGGGGAAATCAGCCCCAGCATTTT. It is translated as CASSYPIDRGNQPQHF.

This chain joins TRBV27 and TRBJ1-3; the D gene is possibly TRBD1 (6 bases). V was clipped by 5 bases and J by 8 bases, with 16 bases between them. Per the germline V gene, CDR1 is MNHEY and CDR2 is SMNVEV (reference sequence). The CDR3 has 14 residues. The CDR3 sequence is CASSTGPALDTIYF. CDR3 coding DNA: TGTGCCAGCAGTACAGGGCCGGCCCTGGACACCATATATTTT.

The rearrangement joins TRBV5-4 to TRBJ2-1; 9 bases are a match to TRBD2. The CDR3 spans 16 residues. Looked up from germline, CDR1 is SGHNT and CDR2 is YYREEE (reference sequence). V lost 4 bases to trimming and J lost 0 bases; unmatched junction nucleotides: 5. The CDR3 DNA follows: TGTGCCAGCAGCCCCTTAGCGGGGGACTCCTACAATGAGCAGTTCTTC. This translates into CASSPLAGDSYNEQFF.

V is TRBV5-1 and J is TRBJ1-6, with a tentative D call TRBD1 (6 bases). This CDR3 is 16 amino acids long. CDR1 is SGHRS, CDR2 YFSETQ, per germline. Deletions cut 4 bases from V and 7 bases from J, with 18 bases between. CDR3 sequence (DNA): TGCGCCAGCAGCGTAGATACAGGGTCGAGCAATTCACCCCTCCACTTT. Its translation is CASSVDTGSSNSPLHF.

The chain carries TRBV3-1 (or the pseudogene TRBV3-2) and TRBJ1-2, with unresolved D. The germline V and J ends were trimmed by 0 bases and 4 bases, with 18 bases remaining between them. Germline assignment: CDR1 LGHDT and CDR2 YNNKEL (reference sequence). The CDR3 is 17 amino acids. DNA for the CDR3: TGTGCCAGCAGCCAAGATCTGGGTGGGTGGAGGGCCTATGGCTACACCTTC. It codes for CASSQDLGGWRAYGYTF.

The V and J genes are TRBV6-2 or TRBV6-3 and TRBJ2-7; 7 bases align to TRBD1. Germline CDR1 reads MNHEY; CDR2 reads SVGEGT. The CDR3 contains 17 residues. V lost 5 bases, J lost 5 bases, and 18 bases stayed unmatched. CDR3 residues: CASSVTPGQISTDEQYF. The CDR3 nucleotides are TGTGCCAGCAGTGTAACCCCGGGACAGATTTCTACAGACGAGCAGTACTTC.

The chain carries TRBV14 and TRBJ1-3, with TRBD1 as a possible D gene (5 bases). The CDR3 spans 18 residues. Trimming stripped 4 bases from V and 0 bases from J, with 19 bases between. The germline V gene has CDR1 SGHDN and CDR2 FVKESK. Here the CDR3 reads CASSRTQAARFSGNTIYF. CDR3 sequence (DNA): TGTGCCAGCAGCCGAACACAGGCGGCGAGATTCTCTGGAAACACCATATATTTT.

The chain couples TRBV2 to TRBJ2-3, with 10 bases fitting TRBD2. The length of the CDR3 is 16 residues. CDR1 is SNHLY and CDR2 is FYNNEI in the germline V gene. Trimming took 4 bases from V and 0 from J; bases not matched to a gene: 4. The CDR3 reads CASSVVAGGSTDTQYF. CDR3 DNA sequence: TGTGCCAGCAGTGTTGTAGCGGGGGGCAGCACAGATACGCAGTATTTT.

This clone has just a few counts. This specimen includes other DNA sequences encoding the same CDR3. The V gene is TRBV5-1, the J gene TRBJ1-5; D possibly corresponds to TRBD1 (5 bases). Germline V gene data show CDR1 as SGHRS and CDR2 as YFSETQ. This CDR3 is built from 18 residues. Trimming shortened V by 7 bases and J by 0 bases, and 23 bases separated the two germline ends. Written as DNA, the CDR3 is TGCGCCAGCGGCTCCTGCCCTCGGGGGGAGGGTAGCAATCAGCCCCAGCATTTT. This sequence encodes CASGSCPRGEGSNQPQHF.

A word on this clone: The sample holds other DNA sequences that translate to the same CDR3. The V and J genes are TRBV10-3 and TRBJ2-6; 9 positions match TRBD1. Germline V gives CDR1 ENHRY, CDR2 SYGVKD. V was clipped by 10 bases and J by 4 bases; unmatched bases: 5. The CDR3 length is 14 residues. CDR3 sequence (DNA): TGTGCCACGCGGACAGGGGAAGGGGCCAACGTCCTGACTTTC. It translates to CATRTGEGANVLTF.

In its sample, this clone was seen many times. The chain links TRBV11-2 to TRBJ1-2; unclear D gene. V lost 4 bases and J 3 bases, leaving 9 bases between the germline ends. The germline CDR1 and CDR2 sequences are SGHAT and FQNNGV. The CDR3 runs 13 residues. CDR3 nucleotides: TGTGCCAGCAGCTCCCTGCGGGACTATGGCTACACCTTC. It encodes CASSSLRDYGYTF.